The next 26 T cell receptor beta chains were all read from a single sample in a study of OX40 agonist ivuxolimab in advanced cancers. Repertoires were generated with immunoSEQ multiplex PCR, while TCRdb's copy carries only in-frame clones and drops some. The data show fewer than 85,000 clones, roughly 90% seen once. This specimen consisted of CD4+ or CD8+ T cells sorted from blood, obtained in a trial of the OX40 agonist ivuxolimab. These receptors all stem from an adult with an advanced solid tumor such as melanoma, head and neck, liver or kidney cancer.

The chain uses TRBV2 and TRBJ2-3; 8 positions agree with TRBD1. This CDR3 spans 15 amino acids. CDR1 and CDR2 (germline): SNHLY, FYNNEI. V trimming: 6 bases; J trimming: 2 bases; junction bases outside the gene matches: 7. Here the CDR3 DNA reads TGTGCCAGCAGAGTAGGACAGGGTCCCACAGATACGCAGTATTTT. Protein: CASRVGQGPTDTQYF.

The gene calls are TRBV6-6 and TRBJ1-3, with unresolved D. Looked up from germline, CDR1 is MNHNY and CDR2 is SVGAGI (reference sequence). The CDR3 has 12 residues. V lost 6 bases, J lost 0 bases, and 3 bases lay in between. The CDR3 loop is CASSDSGNTIYF. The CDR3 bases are TGTGCCAGCAGCGACTCTGGAAACACCATATATTTT.

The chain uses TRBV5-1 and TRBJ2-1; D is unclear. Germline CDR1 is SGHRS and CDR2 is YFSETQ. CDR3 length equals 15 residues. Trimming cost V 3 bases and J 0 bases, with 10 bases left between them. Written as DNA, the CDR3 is TGCGCCAGCAGCTCGGACGTCAGCTCCTACAATGAGCAGTTCTTC. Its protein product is CASSSDVSSYNEQFF.

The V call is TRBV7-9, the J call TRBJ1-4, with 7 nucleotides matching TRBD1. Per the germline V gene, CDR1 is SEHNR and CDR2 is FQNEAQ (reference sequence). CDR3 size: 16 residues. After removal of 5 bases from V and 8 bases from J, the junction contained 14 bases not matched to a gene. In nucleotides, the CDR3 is TGTGCCAGCAGCCCCGGCGACAGGGCCCAGCGGGAAAAACTGTTTTTT. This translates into CASSPGDRAQREKLFF.

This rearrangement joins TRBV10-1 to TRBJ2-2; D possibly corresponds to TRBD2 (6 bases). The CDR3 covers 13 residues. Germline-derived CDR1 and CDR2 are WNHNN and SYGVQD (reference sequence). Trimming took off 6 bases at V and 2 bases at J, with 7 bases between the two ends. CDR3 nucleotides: TGCGCCAGCAGGGGACTCAACACCGGGGAGCTGTTTTTT. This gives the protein CASRGLNTGELFF.

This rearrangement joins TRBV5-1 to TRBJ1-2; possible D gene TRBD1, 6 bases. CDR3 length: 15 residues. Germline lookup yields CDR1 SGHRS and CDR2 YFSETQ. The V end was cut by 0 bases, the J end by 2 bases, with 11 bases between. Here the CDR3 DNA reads TGCGCCAGCAGCTTGGCCCCCCAGGGGAACTATGGCTACACCTTC. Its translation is CASSLAPQGNYGYTF.

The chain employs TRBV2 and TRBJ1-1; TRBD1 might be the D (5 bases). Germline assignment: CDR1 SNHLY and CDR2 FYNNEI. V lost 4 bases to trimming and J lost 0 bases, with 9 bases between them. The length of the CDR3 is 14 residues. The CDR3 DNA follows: TGTGCCAGCAGTGTGCAGGGTTTGAACACTGAAGCTTTCTTT. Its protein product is CASSVQGLNTEAFF.

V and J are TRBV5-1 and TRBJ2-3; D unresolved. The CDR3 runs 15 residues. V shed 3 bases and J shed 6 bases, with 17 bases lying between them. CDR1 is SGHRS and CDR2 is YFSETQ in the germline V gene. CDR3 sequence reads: CASSSWTGREDTQYF. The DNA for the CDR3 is TGCGCCAGCAGCTCCTGGACCGGACGCGAGGATACGCAGTATTTT.

This CDR3 is CASSPPGTANTEAFF. CDR3 in DNA: TGTGCCAGCAGTCCGCCCGGGACAGCGAACACTGAAGCTTTCTTT. V gene TRBV25-1 combines with J gene TRBJ1-1, with 7 bases lining up with TRBD1. The ends lost 5 bases at V and 1 base at J; junction bases unmatched: 7. The germline CDR1 and CDR2 sequences are MGHDK and SYGVNS. The CDR3 covers 15 residues.

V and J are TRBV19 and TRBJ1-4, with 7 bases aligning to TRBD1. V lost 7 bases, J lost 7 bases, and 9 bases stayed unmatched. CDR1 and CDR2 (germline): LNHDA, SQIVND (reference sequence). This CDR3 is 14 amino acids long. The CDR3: CASIGGGVREKLFF. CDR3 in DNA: TGTGCCAGTATCGGAGGGGGCGTTCGTGAAAAACTGTTTTTT.

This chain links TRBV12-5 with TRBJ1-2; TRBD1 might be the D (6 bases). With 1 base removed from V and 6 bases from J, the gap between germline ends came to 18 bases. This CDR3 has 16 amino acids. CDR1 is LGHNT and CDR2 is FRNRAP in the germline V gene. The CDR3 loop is CASGLGQDLGGNGYTF. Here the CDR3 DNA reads TGTGCTAGTGGTTTGGGACAGGACCTCGGGGGGAATGGCTACACCTTC. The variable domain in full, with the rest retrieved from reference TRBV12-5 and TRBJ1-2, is DARVTQTPRHKVTEMGQEVTMRCQPILGHNTVFWYRQTMMQGLELLAYFRNRAPLDDSGMPKDRFSAEMPDATLATLKIQPSEPRDSAVYFCASGLGQDLGGNGYTFGSGTRLTVV.

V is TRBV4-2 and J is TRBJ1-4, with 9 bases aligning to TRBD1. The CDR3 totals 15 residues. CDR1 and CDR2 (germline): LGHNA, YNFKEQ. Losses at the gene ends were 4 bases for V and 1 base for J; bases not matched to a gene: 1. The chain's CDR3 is CASSPDRGTNEKLFF. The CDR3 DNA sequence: TGTGCCAGCAGCCCGGACAGGGGAACTAATGAAAAACTGTTTTTT.

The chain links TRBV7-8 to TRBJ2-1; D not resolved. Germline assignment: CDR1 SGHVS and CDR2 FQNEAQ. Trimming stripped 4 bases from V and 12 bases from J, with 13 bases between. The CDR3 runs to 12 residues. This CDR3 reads CASSSSRQMQFF. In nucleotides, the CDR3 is TGTGCCAGCAGCTCCTCTCGACAAATGCAGTTCTTC.

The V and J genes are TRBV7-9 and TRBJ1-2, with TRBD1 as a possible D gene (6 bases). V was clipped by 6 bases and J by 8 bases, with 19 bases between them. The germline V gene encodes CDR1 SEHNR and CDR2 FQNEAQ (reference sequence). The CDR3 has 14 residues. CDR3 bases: TGTGCCAGCAGACCTACCGGGGGCGAGGGAGGCTACACCTTC. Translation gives CASRPTGGEGGYTF.

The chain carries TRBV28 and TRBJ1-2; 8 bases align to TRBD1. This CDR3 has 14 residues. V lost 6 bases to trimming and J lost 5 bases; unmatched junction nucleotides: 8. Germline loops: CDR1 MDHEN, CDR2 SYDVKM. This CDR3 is CASRPTQGGYGYTF. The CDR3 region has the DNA TGTGCCAGCAGACCCACACAGGGGGGGTATGGCTACACCTTC.

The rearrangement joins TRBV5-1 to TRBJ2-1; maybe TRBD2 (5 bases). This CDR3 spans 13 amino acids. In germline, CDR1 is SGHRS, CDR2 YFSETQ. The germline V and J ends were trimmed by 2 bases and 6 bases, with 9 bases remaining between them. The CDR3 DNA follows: TGCGCCAGCAGCTTCGGGGAAGGCAATGAGCAGTTCTTC. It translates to CASSFGEGNEQFF.

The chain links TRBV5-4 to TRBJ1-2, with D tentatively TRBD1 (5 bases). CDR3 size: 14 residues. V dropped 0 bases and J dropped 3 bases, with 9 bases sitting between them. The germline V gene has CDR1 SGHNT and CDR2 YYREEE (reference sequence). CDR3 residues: CASSLARTYYGYTF. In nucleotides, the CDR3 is TGTGCCAGCAGCTTGGCCAGGACATACTATGGCTACACCTTC.

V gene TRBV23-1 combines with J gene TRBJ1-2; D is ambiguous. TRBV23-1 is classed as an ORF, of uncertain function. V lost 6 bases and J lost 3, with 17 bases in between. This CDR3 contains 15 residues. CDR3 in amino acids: CASRLGRRRDYGYTF. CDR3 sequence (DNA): TGCGCCAGCAGACTGGGGAGGCGGAGGGACTATGGCTACACCTTC.

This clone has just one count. DNA for the CDR3: TGTGCCAGCAGTGCACCGGGACAGAGCTCCTACGAGCAGTACTTC. This gives the protein CASSAPGQSSYEQYF. This sequence joins TRBV28 and TRBJ2-7, with 7 bases fitting TRBD1. There are 15 residues in the CDR3. V lost 5 bases, J lost 0 bases, and 7 bases stayed unmatched. Germline V gene data show CDR1 as MDHEN and CDR2 as SYDVKM.

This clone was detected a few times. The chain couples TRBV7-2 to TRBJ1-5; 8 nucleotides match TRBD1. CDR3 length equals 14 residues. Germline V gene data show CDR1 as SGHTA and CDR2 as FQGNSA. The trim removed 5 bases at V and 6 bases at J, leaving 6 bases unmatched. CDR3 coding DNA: TGTGCCAGCAGCGCACGGACAGGGACTCAGCCCCAGCATTTT. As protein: CASSARTGTQPQHF.

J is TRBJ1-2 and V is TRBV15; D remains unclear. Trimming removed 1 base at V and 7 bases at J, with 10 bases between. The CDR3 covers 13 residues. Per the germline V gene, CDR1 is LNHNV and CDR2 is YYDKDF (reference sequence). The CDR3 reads CATSRGEGAGYTF. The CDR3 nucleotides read TGTGCCACCAGCAGAGGAGAGGGCGCTGGCTACACCTTC.

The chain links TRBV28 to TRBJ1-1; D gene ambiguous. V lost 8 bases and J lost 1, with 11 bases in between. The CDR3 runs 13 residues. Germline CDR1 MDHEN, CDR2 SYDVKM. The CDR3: CASGEISNTEAFF. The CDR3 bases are TGTGCCAGCGGGGAGATTTCGAACACTGAAGCTTTCTTT.

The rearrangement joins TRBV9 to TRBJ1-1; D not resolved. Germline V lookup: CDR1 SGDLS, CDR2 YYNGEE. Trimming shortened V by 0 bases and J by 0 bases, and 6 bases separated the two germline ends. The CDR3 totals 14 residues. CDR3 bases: TGTGCCAGCAGCGTAGGGGGAATGAACACTGAAGCTTTCTTT. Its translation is CASSVGGMNTEAFF.

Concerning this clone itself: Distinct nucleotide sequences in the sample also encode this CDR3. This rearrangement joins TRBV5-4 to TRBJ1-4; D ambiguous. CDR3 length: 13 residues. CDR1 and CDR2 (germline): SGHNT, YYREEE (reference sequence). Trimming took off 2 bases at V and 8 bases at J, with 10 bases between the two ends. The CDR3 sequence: CASSLKGNEKLFF. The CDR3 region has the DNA TGTGCCAGCAGCTTAAAGGGAAACGAAAAACTGTTTTTT.

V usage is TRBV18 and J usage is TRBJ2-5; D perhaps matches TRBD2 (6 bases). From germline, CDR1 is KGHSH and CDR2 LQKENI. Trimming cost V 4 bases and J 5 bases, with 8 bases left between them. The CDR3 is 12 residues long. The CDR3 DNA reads TGTGCCAGCTCACAAGGGAGGGAGACCCAGTACTTC. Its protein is CASSQGRETQYF. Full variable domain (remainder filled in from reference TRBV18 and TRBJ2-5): NAGVMQNPRHLVRRRGQEARLRCSPMKGHSHVYWYRQLPEEGLKFMVYLQKENIIDESGMPKERFSAEFPKEGPSILRIQQVVRGDSAAYFCASSQGRETQYFGPGTRLLVL.

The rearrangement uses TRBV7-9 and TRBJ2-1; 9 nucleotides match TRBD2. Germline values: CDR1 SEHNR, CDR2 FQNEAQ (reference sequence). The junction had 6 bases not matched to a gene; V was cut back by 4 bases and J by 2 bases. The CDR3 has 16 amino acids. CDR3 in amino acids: CASSSPGLAPYNEQFF. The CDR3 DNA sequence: TGTGCCAGCAGCTCCCCGGGACTAGCACCCTACAATGAGCAGTTCTTC.